The 20 T cell receptor beta chains listed next were all sequenced from one sample in a study of blood T cell repertoires in COVID-19. The data were produced by immunoSEQ multiplex PCR, yet TCRdb's version contains in-frame clones alone and is incomplete. The sample records some 320,000 clones, less than 85% being singletons. Sequencing was done on a sample of PBMCs or T cells enriched from blood (not recorded which). The source of these receptors is a woman in her twenties or thirties who had been exposed to COVID-19.

The chain uses TRBV10-3 and TRBJ2-1; 9 positions match TRBD2. This CDR3 is 15 amino acids long. J was trimmed by 4 bases and V by 6 bases; bases with no gene match: 7. Germline V CDR1 and CDR2: ENHRY, SYGVKD. The CDR3 is CAISQTSGSYNEQFF. As DNA, the CDR3 is TGTGCCATCAGCCAAACTAGCGGGTCTTACAATGAGCAGTTCTTC.

V usage is TRBV4-2 and J usage is TRBJ2-3; perhaps TRBD2 as D (5 bases). The CDR3 totals 16 residues. Looked up from germline, CDR1 is LGHNA and CDR2 is YNFKEQ. V was pared by 1 base and J by 1 base, with 12 bases between. The CDR3 nucleotides read TGTGCCAGCAGCCAAGTATCATCCGGGGGCACAGATACGCAGTATTTT. Translating gives CASSQVSSGGTDTQYF.

In this sample, this clone turned up a few times. The CDR3 region has the DNA TGTGCCTGGAGTCTCCAAGCGGGGGGACTTAACATTCAGTACTTC. Translated, it gives CAWSLQAGGLNIQYF. The chain is built from TRBV30 and TRBJ2-4, with TRBD2 matching 9 bases. Germline V gene data show CDR1 as GTSNPN and CDR2 as SVGIG (reference sequence). The CDR3 is 15 amino acids. The V gene end was trimmed by 2 bases and the J gene end by 7 bases; junction bases not matched to a gene: 9. Combining the CDR3 with reference TRBV30 and TRBJ2-4 gives the whole variable domain SQTIHQWPATLVQPVGSPLSLECTVEGTSNPNLYWYRQAAGRGLQLLFYSVGIGQISSEVPQNLSASRPQDRQFILSSKKLLLSDSGFYLCAWSLQAGGLNIQYFGAGTRLSVL.

The chain is built from TRBV30 and TRBJ2-5; 8 bases map to TRBD1. Germline values: CDR1 GTSNPN, CDR2 SVGIG (reference sequence). The CDR3 runs to 14 residues. The V segment lost 0 bases and the J segment 5 bases; nucleotides outside the gene matches: 5. The chain's CDR3 is CAWSVQGASETQYF. The CDR3 DNA sequence: TGTGCCTGGAGTGTCCAGGGGGCCTCGGAGACCCAGTACTTC. The entire variable domain, with the rest obtained from reference TRBV30 and TRBJ2-5, is as follows: SQTIHQWPATLVQPVGSPLSLECTVEGTSNPNLYWYRQAAGRGLQLLFYSVGIGQISSEVPQNLSASRPQDRQFILSSKKLLLSDSGFYLCAWSVQGASETQYFGPGTRLLVL.

CDR3 sequence reads: CATRSTRGSGFNQPQHF. The CDR3 DNA reads as TGTGCCACCAGATCCACTCGGGGGTCAGGGTTCAATCAGCCCCAGCATTTT. This rearrangement joins TRBV19 to TRBJ1-5, with a weak D call TRBD1 (5 bases). CDR3 size: 17 residues. Trimming took 10 bases from V and 3 from J, leaving 25 bases between them. CDR1 and CDR2 from the germline V gene are LNHDA and SQIVND (reference sequence).

CDR3 residues: CASSLPGEVAGELFF. The CDR3 nucleotides read TGTGCCAGCAGCTTGCCGGGGGAGGTCGCCGGGGAGCTGTTTTTT. The chain carries TRBV5-4 and TRBJ2-2; weak D call: TRBD2 (6 bases). V was pared by 1 base and J by 6 bases, with 13 bases between. The CDR3 spans 15 residues. Germline V CDR1 and CDR2: SGHNT, YYREEE (reference sequence).

J is TRBJ1-1 and V is TRBV21-1; TRBD1, the table's D call, lacks a check against the DNA. TRBV21-1 is designated a pseudogene. The CDR3 totals 13 residues. CDR3 nucleotides: TGTGCCAGCAGGGGACAGGGGATCACTGAAGCTTTCTTT. This codes for CASRGQGITEAFF.

This clone occurred a few times. This sample includes further DNA sequences coding for the same CDR3. This chain connects TRBV15 to TRBJ1-3; 9 nucleotides agree with TRBD1. The CDR3 loop spans 14 amino acids. Germline assignment: CDR1 LNHNV and CDR2 YYDKDF (reference sequence). Germline trimming cut 5 bases from V and 4 bases from J; bases unmatched to any gene: 3. The CDR3 sequence: CATSGTGSGNTIYF. The CDR3 DNA follows: TGTGCCACCAGCGGGACAGGGTCAGGAAACACCATATATTTT. The entire variable domain, with the rest obtained from reference TRBV15 and TRBJ1-3, is as follows: DAMVIQNPRYQVTQFGKPVTLSCSQTLNHNVMYWYQQKSSQAPKLLFHYYDKDFNNEADTPDNFQSRRPNTSFCFLDIRSPGLGDTAMYLCATSGTGSGNTIYFGEGSWLTVV.

The chain joins TRBV15 to TRBJ2-1, with 9 bases identical to TRBD1. The length of the CDR3 is 16 residues. Trimming removed 0 bases from V and 3 bases from J; junction bases left unmatched: 3. Germline loops: CDR1 LNHNV, CDR2 YYDKDF (reference sequence). CDR3 sequence (DNA): TGTGCCACCAGCAGAGAAGCGGGACAGGGCTACAATGAGCAGTTCTTC. This gives the protein CATSREAGQGYNEQFF. Variable domain in full (rest from reference TRBV15 and TRBJ2-1): DAMVIQNPRYQVTQFGKPVTLSCSQTLNHNVMYWYQQKSSQAPKLLFHYYDKDFNNEADTPDNFQSRRPNTSFCFLDIRSPGLGDTAMYLCATSREAGQGYNEQFFGPGTRLTVL.

This clone was seen more than once but under ten times. V is TRBV28 and J is TRBJ1-5; the match to TRBD1 covers 9 bases. The CDR3 spans 16 residues. J gave up 6 bases and V 5 bases, and 11 bases lay outside the gene matches. Per the germline V gene, CDR1 is MDHEN and CDR2 is SYDVKM. The DNA for the CDR3 is TGTGCCAGCAGTACCCTACGAACAGGGGGCAGTCAGCCCCAGCATTTT. Protein: CASSTLRTGGSQPQHF.

This chain uses TRBV4-3 with TRBJ2-4; the match to TRBD1 covers 7 bases. The V gene end was trimmed by 3 bases and the J gene end by 1 base; junction bases not matched to a gene: 3. Germline V CDR1 and CDR2: LGHNA, YSLEER. The CDR3 sequence is 15 residues long. As DNA, the CDR3 is TGCGCCAGCAGCCAGTCAGGGGGTGCCAAAAACATTCAGTACTTC. Its protein is CASSQSGGAKNIQYF.

The genes are TRBV27 and TRBJ1-2, with D maybe TRBD1 (6 bases). The V end was cut by 7 bases, the J end by 3 bases, with 15 bases between. Germline CDR1 is MNHEY and CDR2 is SMNVEV (reference sequence). The CDR3 is 14 amino acids. The CDR3 DNA sequence: TGTGCCAGCAAGCGAGCCAGGGGAGACTATGGCTACACCTTC. This codes for CASKRARGDYGYTF.

The rearrangement joins TRBV11-3 to TRBJ2-5; 7 nucleotides match TRBD2. V trimming: 2 bases; J trimming: 5 bases; junction bases outside the gene matches: 5. Germline values: CDR1 SGHNT, CDR2 YENEEA. This CDR3 has 14 amino acids. The CDR3 DNA reads TGTGCCAGCAGCTTAAACGGGGGAGGGGAGACCCAGTACTTC. It is translated as CASSLNGGGETQYF.

The chain is built from TRBV5-1 and TRBJ2-3; 9 bases are a match to TRBD2. In germline, CDR1 is SGHRS, CDR2 YFSETQ. Trimming at V came to 4 bases and at J to 4 bases, leaving 7 bases not matched to a gene. The CDR3 has 15 residues. The CDR3 is CASSPAGGGSDTQYF. CDR3 sequence (DNA): TGCGCCAGCAGCCCAGCGGGAGGTGGGTCAGATACGCAGTATTTT.

The gene calls are TRBV7-8 and TRBJ1-2, with a tentative D call TRBD1 (5 bases). There are 15 residues in the CDR3. The germline V gene encodes CDR1 SGHVS and CDR2 FQNEAQ. Trimming stripped 3 bases from V and 5 bases from J, with 16 bases between. The chain's CDR3 is CASSFRGGFGYGYTF. CDR3 bases: TGTGCCAGCAGCTTTAGGGGAGGATTTGGATATGGCTACACCTTC.

The V gene is TRBV4-1, the J gene TRBJ2-3; D is unresolved. Trimming cost V 0 bases and J 3 bases, with 7 bases left between them. Germline CDR1 is MGHRA and CDR2 is YSYEKL. This CDR3 contains 14 residues. Here the CDR3 DNA reads TGCGCCAGCAGCCAAGATCCTTTGACAGATACGCAGTATTTT. It encodes CASSQDPLTDTQYF.

This clone was seen a single time. The genes are TRBV3-1 (or the pseudogene TRBV3-2) and TRBJ2-3, with 9 bases fitting TRBD1. CDR1 and CDR2 from the germline V gene are LGHDT and YNNKEL (reference sequence). Unmatched junction bases numbered 22, after V lost 4 bases and J lost 2 bases. This CDR3 is 21 amino acids long. CDR3 sequence: CASSRLRGAPLRQGDTDTQYF. CDR3 nucleotide sequence: TGTGCCAGCAGCCGACTTAGGGGGGCCCCCCTCAGACAGGGGGACACAGATACGCAGTATTTT.

In this sample, this clone turned up a few times. The J gene is TRBJ2-5, the V gene TRBV6-6, with TRBD2 identical over 12 bases. Germline V CDR1 and CDR2: MNHNY, SVGAGI (reference sequence). The trim removed 7 bases at V and 5 bases at J, leaving 8 bases unmatched. This CDR3 has 15 amino acids. CDR3 DNA: TGTGCCAGCACGTTACAAGGACTAGCGGGGGAGACCCAGTACTTC. Protein: CASTLQGLAGETQYF.

V is TRBV28 and J is TRBJ1-5; D remains unclear. CDR1 is MDHEN, CDR2 SYDVKM, per germline. This CDR3 comprises 11 residues. V was clipped by 2 bases and J by 7 bases, with 3 bases between them. Written as DNA, the CDR3 is TGTGCCAGCAGTTTAGTACAGCCCCAGCATTTT. Amino acid sequence: CASSLVQPQHF.

This clone was counted a few times. Other DNA sequences in the sample encode the same CDR3. The chain joins TRBV5-1 to TRBJ1-1; D possibly corresponds to TRBD1 (5 bases). Germline assignment: CDR1 SGHRS and CDR2 YFSETQ. Trimming took 0 bases from V and 3 from J, leaving 9 bases between them. This CDR3 is 14 amino acids long. The CDR3 loop is CASSLAGGYTEAFF. The CDR3, as DNA: TGCGCCAGCAGCTTGGCCGGGGGGTACACTGAAGCTTTCTTT.